This T cell receptor (beta chain) was found in a study of CD8+ T cells in alopecia areata (dated by TCRdb to the late 2010s). Regarding the complete study: The treated patients took part in an open-label pilot trial in which moderate-to-severe alopecia areata was treated with oral tofacitinib at 5 to 10 mg twice daily. Tofacitinib-treated patients had biopsies at baseline and at 4 and 24 weeks of treatment, with a later scalp biopsy in several patients. immunoSEQ multiplex PCR using 35 Vbeta forward primers and 13 Jbeta reverse primers was used to amplify TCRbeta CDR3 regions. In treated patients, disease severity was measured using the SALT score, which gives the percentage of scalp surface area affected. On the human side, TCRbeta sequencing was run on scalp tissue and on sorted CD4+ and CD8+ peripheral blood T cells from healthy controls and from alopecia areata patients with either patchy or totalis/universalis disease. RNA was obtained with the PAXgene miRNA kit for fixed scalp, the miRNeasy kit for PBMCs, and the RNeasy kit for mouse skin. Scalp clonality was compared across normal scalp (n=4), patchy alopecia areata scalp (n=8), and alopecia totalis/universalis scalp (n=8). Tofacitinib was given for 6 to 18 months, followed by 6 months of follow-up off drug to assess delayed response and recurrence. To study T cell clonal expansion in alopecia areata, the researchers applied high-throughput TCRbeta sequencing to both the C3H/HeJ mouse model and human patients.

From the cysteine through the phenylalanine, the CDR3 covers 13 amino acids. Solely the CDR3 DNA is kept, with 39 bases framed from the first base. V lost 3 bases and J lost 4 bases; the stretch between them is 9 bases long. Based on the germline V gene (reference sequence), the CDR1 and CDR2 sequences are LNHDA and SQIVND. Libraries were constructed by the immunoSEQ multiplex PCR assay. RNA was extracted from all samples and reverse transcribed into cDNA as template for TCR sequencing. First-strand cDNA was synthesized with SuperScript III using a 2:1 mix of oligo-dT and random hexamers. A synthetic immune receptor repertoire was used to measure amplification bias, and any remaining bias was corrected computationally. In the original analysis: Raw reads were preprocessed for error removal, and CDR3 was defined according to IMGT conventions as running from the conserved cysteine to phenylalanine. Clonality was computed as 1 minus the Shannon entropy, with the entropy normalized by log2 of the number of productive unique TCRs. CD4 or CD8 identity of scalp clones was inferred by cross-referencing scalp TCRbeta sequences with sorted blood CD4 and CD8 repertoires. Sourced from immuneACCESS, this table was stored by TCRdb with only in-frame sequences that have V and J called. A share of the clones is absent; for the studies checked, an unresolved V gene accounts for under half, and the remainder has no known explanation. For V, J and clone size, that table is used; D and trimming come from the DNA. The sample includes some 200,000 clones, with more than 45% observed a single time. Of the sample, about 1.6% falls within the top ten clones.

What this sample's time point label stands for: 4 weeks on oral tofacitinib. The treatment or condition tag for this specimen amounts to: oral pan-JAK inhibitor, 5-10 mg twice daily. Lesional scalp punch biopsies and peripheral blood were collected from alopecia areata patients. PBMCs were isolated by density centrifugation and stained for CD3, CD4 and CD8, and CD4+ and CD8+ T cells were sorted on a FACSAria. This clone was picked up a small number of times. Its antigen remains unidentified. The input lacks base qualities; no much larger clone sits a single base away. The study at large found these results: Shared TCR sequences between patients were less evident than in mice, which may be partly attributable to HLA diversity in the patient population. Compared with normal scalp, lesional scalp had higher clonality and more expanded CD8+ clones, particularly in alopecia totalis/universalis, a pattern that suggests antigenic drive. Tofacitinib significantly decreased scalp clonality and the number of expanded CD8+ clones among the top 100 scalp clones. Many expanded lesional clones were found to persist in scalp and blood during tofacitinib treatment, and relapse after treatment cessation may be partly explained by this persistence. Resident alphabeta T cells in normal human skin are also sequenced, complicating scalp TCR repertoire analysis, unlike mouse skin dominated by gammadelta T cells. Because the treated cohort was small and included a single nonresponder, larger studies are needed to assess links between baseline CD8+ expansion and response.

Rearrangement joined TRBV19 to TRBJ1-1; TRBD1 is perhaps the D gene, given 5 matching bases. Sequences were derived from CD4+ T cells sorted from blood, sampled at week 4, from a patient treated with tofacitinib. This sequence originates from a human donor with alopecia areata. Here is the DNA: TGTGCCAGTAGTATTCTTGGGGGCACTGAAGCTTTCTTT. This yields the protein CASSILGGTEAFF.